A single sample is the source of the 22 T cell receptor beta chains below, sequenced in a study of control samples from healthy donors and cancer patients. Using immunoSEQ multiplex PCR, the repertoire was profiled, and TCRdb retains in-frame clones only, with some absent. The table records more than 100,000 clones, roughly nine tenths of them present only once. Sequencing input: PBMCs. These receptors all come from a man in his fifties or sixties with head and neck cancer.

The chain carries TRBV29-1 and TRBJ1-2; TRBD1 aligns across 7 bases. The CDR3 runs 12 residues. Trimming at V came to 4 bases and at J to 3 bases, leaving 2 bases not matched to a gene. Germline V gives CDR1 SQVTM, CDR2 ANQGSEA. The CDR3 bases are TGCAGCGTTGGAACAGGGGACTATGGCTACACCTTC. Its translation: CSVGTGDYGYTF.

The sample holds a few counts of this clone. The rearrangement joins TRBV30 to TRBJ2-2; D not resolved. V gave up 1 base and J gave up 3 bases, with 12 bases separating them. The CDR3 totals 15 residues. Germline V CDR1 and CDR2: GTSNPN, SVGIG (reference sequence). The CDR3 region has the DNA TGTGCCTGGAGTGACGCCCCAGTCGACACCGGGGAGCTGTTTTTT. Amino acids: CAWSDAPVDTGELFF.

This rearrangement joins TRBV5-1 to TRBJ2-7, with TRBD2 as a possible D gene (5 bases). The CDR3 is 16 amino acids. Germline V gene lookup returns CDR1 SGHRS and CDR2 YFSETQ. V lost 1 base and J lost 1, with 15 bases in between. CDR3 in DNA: TGCGCCAGCAGCTTGTCACCGGGGATAAGTTCCTACGAGCAGTACTTC. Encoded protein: CASSLSPGISSYEQYF. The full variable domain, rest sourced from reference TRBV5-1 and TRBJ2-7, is KAGVTQTPRYLIKTRGQQVTLSCSPISGHRSVSWYQQTPGQGLQFLFEYFSETQRNKGNFPGRFSGRQFSNSRSEMNVSTLELGDSALYLCASSLSPGISSYEQYFGPGTRLTVT.

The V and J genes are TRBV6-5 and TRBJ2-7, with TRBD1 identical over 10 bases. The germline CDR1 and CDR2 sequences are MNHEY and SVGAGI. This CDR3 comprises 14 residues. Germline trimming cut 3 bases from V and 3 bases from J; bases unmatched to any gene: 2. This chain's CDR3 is CASSYRDRGYEQYF. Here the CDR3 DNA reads TGTGCCAGCAGTTATCGGGACAGGGGCTACGAGCAGTACTTC.

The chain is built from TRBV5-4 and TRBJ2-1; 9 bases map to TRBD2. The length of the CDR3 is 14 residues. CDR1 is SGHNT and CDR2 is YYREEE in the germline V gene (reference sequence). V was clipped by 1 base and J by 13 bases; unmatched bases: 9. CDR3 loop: CASSLRASGDLQFF. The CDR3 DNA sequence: TGTGCCAGCAGCTTGAGGGCTAGCGGGGATTTACAGTTCTTC.

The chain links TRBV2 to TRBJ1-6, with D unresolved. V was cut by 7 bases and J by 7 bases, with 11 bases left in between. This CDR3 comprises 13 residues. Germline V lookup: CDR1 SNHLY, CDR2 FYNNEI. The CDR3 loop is CASTRRANSPLHF. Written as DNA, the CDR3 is TGTGCCAGCACCCGTAGGGCCAATTCACCCCTCCACTTT.

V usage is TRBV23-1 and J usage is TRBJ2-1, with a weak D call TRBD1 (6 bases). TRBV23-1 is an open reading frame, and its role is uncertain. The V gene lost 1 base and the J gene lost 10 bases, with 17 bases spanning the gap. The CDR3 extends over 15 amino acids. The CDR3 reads CASSQWGPHEEEQFF. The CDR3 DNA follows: TGCGCCAGCAGTCAATGGGGGCCCCATGAGGAGGAGCAGTTCTTC.

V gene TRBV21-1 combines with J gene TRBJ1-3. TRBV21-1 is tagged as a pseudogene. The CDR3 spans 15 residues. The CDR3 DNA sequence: TGTGCCAGCAGCCGTCTAGATCGACACGGAAACACCATATATTTT. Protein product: CASSRLDRHGNTIYF.

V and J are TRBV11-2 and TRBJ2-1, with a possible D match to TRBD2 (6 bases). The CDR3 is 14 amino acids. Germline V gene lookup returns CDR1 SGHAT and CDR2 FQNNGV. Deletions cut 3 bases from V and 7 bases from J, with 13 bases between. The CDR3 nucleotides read TGTGCCAGCAGCTTGGAAAGGGCGGGAAATGAGCAGTTCTTC. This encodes CASSLERAGNEQFF.

Here the CDR3 DNA reads TGTGCCAGCAGCTTAAATAGCCCCGGGACTCTCAACACCGGGGAGCTGTTTTTT. Its translation: CASSLNSPGTLNTGELFF. This chain uses TRBV7-2 with TRBJ2-2, with D perhaps matching TRBD2 (6 bases). The CDR3 covers 18 residues. The ends were cut back, 2 bases at V and 2 bases at J, with 18 bases in the middle. From germline, CDR1 is SGHTA and CDR2 FQGNSA.

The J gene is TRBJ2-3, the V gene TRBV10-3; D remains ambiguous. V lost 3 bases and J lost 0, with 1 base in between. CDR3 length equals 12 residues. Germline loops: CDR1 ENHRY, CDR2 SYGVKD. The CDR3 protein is CAISDSTDTQYF. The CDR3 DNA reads TGTGCCATCAGTGATAGCACAGATACGCAGTATTTT.

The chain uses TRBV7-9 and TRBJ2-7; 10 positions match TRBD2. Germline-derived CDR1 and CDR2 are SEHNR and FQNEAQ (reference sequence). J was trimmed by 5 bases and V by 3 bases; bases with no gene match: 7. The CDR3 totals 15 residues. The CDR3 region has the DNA TGTGCCAGCAGCTTGGCTAGCGGGAGTCGCGACGAGCAGTACTTC. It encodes CASSLASGSRDEQYF.

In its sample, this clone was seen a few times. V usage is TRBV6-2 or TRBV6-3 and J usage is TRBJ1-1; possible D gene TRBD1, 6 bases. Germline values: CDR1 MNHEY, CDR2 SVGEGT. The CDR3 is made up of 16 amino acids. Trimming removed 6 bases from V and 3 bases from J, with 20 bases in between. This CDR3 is CASSPWVQGPHTEAFF. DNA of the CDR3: TGTGCCAGCAGCCCTTGGGTGCAGGGGCCACACACTGAAGCTTTCTTT.

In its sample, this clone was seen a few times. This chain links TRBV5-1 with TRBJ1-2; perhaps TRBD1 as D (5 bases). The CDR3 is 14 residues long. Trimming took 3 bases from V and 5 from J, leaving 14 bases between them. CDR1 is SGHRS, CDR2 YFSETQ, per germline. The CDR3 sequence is CASSSSLDRYGYTF. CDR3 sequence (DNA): TGCGCCAGCAGCTCGTCCCTAGACAGATATGGCTACACCTTC.

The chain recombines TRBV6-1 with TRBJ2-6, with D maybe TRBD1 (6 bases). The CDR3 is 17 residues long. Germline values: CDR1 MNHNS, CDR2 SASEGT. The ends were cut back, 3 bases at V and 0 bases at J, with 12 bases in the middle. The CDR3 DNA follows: TGTGCCAGCAGTGATGGGGACATCCCCTCTGGGGCCAACGTCCTGACTTTC. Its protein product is CASSDGDIPSGANVLTF.

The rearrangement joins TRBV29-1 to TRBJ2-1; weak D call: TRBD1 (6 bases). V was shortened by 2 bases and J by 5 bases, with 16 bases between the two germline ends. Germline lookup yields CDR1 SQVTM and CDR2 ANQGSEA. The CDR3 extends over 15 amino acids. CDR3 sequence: CSVELRTGLDNEQFF. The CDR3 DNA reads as TGCAGCGTTGAATTACGCACAGGGCTAGACAATGAGCAGTTCTTC.

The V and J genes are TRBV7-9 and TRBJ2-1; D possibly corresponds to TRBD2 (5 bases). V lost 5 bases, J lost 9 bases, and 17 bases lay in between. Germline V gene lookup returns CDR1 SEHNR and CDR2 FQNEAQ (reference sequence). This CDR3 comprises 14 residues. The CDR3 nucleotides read TGTGCCAGCAGCCCGATCCTGGTCCTAGCTGAGCAGTTCTTC. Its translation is CASSPILVLAEQFF.

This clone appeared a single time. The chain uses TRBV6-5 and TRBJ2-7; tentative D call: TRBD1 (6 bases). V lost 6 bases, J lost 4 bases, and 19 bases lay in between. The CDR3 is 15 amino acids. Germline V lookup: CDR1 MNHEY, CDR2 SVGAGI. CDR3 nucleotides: TGTGCCAGCAGAACCCAGCCAGGGGATGCTTACGAGCAGTACTTC. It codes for CASRTQPGDAYEQYF.

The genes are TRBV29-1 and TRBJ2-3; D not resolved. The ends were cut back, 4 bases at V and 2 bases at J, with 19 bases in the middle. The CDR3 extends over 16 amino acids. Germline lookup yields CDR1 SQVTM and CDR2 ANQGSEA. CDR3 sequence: CSVADGETWITDTQYF. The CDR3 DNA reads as TGCAGCGTTGCGGATGGGGAAACCTGGATCACAGATACGCAGTATTTT.

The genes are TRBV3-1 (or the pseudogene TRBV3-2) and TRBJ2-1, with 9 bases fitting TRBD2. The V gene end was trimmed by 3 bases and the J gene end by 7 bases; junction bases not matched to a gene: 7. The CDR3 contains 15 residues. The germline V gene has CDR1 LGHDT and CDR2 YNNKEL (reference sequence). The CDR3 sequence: CASSQGAGGFNEQFF. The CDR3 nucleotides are TGTGCCAGCAGCCAGGGAGCGGGAGGATTTAATGAGCAGTTCTTC.

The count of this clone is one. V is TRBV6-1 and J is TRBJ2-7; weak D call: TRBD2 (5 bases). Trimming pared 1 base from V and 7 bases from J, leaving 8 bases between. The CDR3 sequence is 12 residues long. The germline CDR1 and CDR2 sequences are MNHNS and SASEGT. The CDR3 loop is CASSEVSGEQYF. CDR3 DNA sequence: TGTGCCAGCAGTGAAGTTTCGGGGGAGCAGTACTTC.

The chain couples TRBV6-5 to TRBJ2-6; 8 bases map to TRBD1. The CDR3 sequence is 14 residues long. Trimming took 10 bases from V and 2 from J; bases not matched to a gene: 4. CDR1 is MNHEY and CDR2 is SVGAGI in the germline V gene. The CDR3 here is CAIAGGAGANVLTF. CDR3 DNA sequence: TGTGCCATCGCAGGGGGCGCTGGGGCCAACGTCCTGACTTTC.